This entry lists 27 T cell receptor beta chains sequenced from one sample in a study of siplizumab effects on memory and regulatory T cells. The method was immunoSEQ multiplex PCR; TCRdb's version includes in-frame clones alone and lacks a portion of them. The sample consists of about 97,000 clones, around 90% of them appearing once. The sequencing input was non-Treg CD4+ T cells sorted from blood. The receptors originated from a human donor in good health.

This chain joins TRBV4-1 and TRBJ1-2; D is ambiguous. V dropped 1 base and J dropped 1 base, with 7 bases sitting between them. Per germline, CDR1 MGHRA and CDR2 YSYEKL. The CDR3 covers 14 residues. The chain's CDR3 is CASSQGGFNYGYTF. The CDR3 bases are TGCGCCAGCAGCCAAGGGGGTTTTAACTATGGCTACACCTTC.

CDR3 bases: TGCGCCAGCAGCGCGGGACAGGGGATCCACGAGCAGTACTTC. Translation gives CASSAGQGIHEQYF. The rearrangement joins TRBV5-1 to TRBJ2-7; 10 bases match TRBD1. This CDR3 contains 14 residues. Per germline, CDR1 SGHRS and CDR2 YFSETQ. V shed 4 bases and J 5 bases; nucleotides not matched to a gene: 6.

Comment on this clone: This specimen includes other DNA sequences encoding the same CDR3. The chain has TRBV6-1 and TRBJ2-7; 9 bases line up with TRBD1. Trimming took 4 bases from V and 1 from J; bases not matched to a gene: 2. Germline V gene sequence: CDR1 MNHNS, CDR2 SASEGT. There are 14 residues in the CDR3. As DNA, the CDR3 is TGTGCCAGCAGTGGGGGACAGGGTTCCTACGAGCAGTACTTC. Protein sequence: CASSGGQGSYEQYF.

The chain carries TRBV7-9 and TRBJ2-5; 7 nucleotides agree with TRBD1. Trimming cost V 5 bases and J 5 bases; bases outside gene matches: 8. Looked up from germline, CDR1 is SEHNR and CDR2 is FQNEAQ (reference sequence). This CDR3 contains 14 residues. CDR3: CASSTRTGRETQYF. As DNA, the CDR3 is TGTGCCAGCAGCACCCGGACAGGACGGGAGACCCAGTACTTC.

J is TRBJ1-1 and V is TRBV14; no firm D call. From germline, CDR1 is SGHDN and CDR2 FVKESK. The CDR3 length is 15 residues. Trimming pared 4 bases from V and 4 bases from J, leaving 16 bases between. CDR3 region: CASSPAPILATEAFF. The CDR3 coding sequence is TGTGCCAGCAGCCCTGCCCCCATCTTGGCCACTGAAGCTTTCTTT.

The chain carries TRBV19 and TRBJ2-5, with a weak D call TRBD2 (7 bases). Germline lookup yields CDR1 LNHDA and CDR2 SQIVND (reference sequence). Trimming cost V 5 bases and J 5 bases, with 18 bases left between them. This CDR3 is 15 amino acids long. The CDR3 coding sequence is TGTGCCAGTAGTGCAGGGCGGGGGCGCGGGGAGACCCAGTACTTC. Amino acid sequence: CASSAGRGRGETQYF.

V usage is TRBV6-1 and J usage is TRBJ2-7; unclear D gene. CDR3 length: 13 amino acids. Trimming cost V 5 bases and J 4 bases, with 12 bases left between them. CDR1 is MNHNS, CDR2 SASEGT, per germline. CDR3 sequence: CASSLRWGYEQYF. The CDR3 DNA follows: TGTGCCAGCAGTTTAAGGTGGGGATACGAGCAGTACTTC.

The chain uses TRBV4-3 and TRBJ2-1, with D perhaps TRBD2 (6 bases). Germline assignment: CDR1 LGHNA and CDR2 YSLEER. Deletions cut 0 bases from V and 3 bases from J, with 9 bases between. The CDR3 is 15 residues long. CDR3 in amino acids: CASSQELRGYNEQFF. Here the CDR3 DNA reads TGCGCCAGCAGCCAAGAATTGCGGGGCTACAATGAGCAGTTCTTC.

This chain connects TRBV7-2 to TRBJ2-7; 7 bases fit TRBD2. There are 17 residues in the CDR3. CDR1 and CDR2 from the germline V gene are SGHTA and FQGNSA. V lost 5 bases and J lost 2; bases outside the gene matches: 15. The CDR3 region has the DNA TGTGCCAGCAGCCTCAAGGCCACTAGCGACCCACCCTACGAGCAGTACTTC. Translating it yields CASSLKATSDPPYEQYF.

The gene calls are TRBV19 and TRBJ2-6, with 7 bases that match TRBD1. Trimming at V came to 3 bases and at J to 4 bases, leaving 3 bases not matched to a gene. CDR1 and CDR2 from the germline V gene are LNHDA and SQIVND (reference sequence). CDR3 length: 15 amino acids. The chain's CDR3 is CASSMTGTGANVLTF. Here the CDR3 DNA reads TGTGCCAGTAGTATGACAGGGACGGGGGCCAACGTCCTGACTTTC.

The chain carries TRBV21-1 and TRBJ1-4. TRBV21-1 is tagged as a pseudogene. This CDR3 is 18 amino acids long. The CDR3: CASSESPRDGNTNEKLFF. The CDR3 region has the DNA TGTGCCAGCAGCGAGAGCCCTAGGGACGGAAATACTAATGAAAAACTGTTTTTT.

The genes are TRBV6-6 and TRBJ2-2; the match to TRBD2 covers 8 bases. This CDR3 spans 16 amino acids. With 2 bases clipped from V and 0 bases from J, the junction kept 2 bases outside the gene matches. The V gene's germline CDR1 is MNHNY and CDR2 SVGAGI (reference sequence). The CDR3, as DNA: TGTGCCAGCAGTTACAGGGGACTAGCGAACACCGGGGAGCTGTTTTTT. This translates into CASSYRGLANTGELFF.

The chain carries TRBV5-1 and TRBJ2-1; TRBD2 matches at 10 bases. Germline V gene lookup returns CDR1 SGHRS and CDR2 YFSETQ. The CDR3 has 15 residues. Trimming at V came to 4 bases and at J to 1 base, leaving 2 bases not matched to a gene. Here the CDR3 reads CASSPSGSSYNEQFF. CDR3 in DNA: TGCGCCAGCAGCCCTAGCGGGAGTTCCTACAATGAGCAGTTCTTC.

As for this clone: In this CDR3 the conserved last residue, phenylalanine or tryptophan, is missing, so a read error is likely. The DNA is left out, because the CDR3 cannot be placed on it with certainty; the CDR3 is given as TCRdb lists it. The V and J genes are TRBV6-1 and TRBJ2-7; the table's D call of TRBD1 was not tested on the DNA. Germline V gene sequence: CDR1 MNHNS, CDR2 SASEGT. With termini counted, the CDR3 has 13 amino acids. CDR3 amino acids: CASSERTGGVPYL.

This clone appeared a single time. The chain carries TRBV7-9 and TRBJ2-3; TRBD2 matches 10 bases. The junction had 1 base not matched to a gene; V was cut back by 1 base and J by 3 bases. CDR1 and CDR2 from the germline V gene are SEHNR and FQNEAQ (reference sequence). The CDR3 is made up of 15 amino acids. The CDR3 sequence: CASSLDSGRTDTQYF. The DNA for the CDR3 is TGTGCCAGCAGCTTAGATAGCGGGAGGACAGATACGCAGTATTTT.

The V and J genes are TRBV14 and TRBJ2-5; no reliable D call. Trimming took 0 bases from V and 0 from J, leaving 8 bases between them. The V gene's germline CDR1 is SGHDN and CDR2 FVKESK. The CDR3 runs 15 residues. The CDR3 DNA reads TGTGCCAGCAGCCAAGATAGTGGCTACCAAGAGACCCAGTACTTC. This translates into CASSQDSGYQETQYF.

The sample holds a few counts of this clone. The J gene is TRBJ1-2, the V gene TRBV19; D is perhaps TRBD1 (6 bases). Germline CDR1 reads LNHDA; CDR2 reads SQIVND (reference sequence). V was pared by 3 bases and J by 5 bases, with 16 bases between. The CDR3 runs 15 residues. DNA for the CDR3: TGTGCCAGTAGTATTCCCACAGGGAGGAGATATGGCTACACCTTC. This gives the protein CASSIPTGRRYGYTF.

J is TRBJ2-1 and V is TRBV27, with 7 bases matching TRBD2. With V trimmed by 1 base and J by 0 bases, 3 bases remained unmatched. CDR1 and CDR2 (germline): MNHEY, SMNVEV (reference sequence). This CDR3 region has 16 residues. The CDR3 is CASSLLAGDSYNEQFF. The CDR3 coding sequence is TGTGCCAGCAGTTTATTGGCGGGGGACTCCTACAATGAGCAGTTCTTC.

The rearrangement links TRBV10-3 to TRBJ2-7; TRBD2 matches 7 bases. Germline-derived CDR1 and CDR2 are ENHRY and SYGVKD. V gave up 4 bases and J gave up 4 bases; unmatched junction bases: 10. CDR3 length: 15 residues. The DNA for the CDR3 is TGTGCCATCAGTGCCCAGGGAGGGGTAATTTACGAGCAGTACTTC. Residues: CAISAQGGVIYEQYF.

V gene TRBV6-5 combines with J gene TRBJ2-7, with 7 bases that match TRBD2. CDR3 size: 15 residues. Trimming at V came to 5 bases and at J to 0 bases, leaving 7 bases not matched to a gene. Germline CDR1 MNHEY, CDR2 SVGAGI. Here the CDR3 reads CASSPLSGFSYEQYF. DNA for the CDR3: TGTGCCAGCAGTCCCCTTAGCGGGTTCTCCTACGAGCAGTACTTC.

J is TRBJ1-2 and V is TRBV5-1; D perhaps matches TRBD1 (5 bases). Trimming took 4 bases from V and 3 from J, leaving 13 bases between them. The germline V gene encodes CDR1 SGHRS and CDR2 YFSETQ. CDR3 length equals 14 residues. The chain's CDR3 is CASSPRQPHYGYTF. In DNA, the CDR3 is TGCGCCAGCAGCCCGCGACAGCCTCACTATGGCTACACCTTC.

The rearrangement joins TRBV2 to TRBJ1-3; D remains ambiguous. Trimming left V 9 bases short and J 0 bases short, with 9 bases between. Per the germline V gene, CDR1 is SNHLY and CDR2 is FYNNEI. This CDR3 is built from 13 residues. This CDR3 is CASKWGSGNTIYF. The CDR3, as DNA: TGTGCCAGTAAATGGGGCTCTGGAAACACCATATATTTT.

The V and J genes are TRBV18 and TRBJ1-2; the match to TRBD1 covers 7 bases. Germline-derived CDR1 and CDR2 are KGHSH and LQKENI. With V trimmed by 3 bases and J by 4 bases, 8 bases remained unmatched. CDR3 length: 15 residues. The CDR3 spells CASSPSTGTSYGYTF. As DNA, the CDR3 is TGTGCCAGCTCACCGTCGACAGGGACTTCCTATGGCTACACCTTC.

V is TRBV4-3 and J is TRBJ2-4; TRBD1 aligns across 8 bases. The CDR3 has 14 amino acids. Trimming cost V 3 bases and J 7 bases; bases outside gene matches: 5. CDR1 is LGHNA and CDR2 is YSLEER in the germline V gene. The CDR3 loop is CASSQDRARNIQYF. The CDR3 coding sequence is TGCGCCAGCAGCCAGGACAGGGCGAGGAACATTCAGTACTTC.

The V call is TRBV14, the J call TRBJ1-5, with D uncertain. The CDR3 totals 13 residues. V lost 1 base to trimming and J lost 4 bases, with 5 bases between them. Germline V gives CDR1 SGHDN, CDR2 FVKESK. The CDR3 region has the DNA TGTGCCAGCAGCCAAGCCATGAATCAGCCCCAGCATTTT. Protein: CASSQAMNQPQHF.

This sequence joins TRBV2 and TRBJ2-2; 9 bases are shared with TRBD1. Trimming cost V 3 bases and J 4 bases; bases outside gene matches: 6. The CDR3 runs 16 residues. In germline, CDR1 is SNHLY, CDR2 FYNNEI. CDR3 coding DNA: TGTGCCAGCAGTGACCCCGGGACAGGGATCACCGGGGAGCTGTTTTTT. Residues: CASSDPGTGITGELFF. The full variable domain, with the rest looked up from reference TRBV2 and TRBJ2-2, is EPEVTQTPSHQVTQMGQEVILRCVPISNHLYFYWYRQILGQKVEFLVSFYNNEISEKSEIFDDQFSVERPDGSNFTLKIRSTKLEDSAMYFCASSDPGTGITGELFFGEGSRLTVL.

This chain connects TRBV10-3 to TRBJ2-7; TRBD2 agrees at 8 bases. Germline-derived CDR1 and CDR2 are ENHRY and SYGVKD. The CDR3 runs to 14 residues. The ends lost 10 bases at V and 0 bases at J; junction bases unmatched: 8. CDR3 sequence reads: CATGLAESSYEQYF. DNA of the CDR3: TGTGCCACCGGACTAGCCGAATCCTCCTACGAGCAGTACTTC.